This T cell receptor beta chain was observed in a study of blood T cell repertoires in COVID-19. Across the study: Sources were T cells, B-cell-depleted T cells, or PBMCs; the material itself was cDNA or gDNA.

V gave up 1 base and J gave up 7 bases, with 11 bases separating them. CDR3 length equals 14 residues. The germline V gene encodes CDR1 LNHDA and CDR2 SQIVND (reference sequence). The authors' processing: Amplification from reference gene primers served as the basis for estimated nucleated cell counts. This table comes from immunoSEQ multiplex PCR, and its TCRdb copy is limited to in-frame clones, with some not included. The V and J calls and clone size are taken from that table; D and trimming were inferred from the DNA. The repertoire holds 250,000 to 350,000 clones, with about 91% as singletons. The sequencing input was peripheral blood. This chain joins TRBV19 and TRBJ1-5; D is ambiguous. The clonotype was recovered from a woman in her sixties with acute or convalescent COVID-19. DNA for the CDR3: TGTGCCAGTAGTATAGGAGGGAGGGAACAGCCCCAGCATTTT. It yields the protein CASSIGGREQPQHF. The whole variable domain, filled in from reference TRBV19 and TRBJ1-5, reads DGGITQSPKYLFRKEGQNVTLSCEQNLNHDAMYWYRQDPGQGLRLIYYSQIVNDFQKGDIAEGYSVSREKKESFPLTVTSAQKNPTAFYLCASSIGGREQPQHFGDGTRLSIL.